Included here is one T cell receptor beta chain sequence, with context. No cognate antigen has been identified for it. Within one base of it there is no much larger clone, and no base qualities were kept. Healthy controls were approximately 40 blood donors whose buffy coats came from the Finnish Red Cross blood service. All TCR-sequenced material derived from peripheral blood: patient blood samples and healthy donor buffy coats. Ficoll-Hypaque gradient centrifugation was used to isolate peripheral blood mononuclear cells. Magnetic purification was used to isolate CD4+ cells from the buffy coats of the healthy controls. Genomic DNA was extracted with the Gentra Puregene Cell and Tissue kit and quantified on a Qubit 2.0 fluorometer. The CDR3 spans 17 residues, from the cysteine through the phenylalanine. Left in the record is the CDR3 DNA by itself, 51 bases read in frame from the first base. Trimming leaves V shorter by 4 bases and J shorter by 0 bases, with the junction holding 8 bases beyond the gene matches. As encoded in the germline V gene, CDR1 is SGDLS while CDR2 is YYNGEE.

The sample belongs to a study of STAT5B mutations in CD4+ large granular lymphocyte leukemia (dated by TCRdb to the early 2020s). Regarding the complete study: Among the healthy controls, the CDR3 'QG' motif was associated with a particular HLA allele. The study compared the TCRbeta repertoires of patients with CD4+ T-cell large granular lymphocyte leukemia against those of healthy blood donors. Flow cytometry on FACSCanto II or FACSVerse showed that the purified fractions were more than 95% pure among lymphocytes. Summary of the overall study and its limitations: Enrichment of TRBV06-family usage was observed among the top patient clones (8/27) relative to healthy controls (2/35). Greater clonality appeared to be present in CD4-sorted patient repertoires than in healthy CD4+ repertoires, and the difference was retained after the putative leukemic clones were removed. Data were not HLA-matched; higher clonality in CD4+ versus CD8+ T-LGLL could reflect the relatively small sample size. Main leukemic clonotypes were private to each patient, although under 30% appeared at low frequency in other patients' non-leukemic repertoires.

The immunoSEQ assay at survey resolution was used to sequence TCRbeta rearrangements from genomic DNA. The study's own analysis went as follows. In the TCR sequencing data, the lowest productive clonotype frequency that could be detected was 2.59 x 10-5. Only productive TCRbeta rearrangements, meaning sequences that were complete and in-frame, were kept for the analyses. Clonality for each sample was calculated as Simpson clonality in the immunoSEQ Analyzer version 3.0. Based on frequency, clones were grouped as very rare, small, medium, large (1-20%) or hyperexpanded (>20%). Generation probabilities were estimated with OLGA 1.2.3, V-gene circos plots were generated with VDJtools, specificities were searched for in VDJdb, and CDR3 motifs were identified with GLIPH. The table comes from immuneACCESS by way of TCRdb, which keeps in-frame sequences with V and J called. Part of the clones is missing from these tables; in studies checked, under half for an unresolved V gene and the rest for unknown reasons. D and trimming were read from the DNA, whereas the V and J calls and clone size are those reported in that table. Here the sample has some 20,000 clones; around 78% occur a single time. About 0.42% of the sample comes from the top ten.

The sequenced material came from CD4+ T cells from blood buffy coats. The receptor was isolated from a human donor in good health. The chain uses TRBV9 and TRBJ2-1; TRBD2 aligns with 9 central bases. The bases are TGTGCCAGCAGCCCTCGACTAGCGGAGAGCTCCTACAATGAGCAGTTCTTC. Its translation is CASSPRLAESSYNEQFF. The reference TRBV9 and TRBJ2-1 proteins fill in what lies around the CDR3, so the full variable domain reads DSGVTQTPKHLITATGQRVTLRCSPRSGDLSVYWYQQSLDQGLQFLIQYYNGEERAKGNILERFSAQQFPDLHSELNLSSLELGDSALYFCASSPRLAESSYNEQFFGPGTRLTVL.